The 27 T cell receptor beta chains given below trace back to one sample, sequenced in a study of blood T cell repertoires in COVID-19. Only in-frame clones appear in the TCRdb table, and some are missing; sequencing was by immunoSEQ multiplex PCR. The sample consists of fewer than 200,000 clones, almost 80% of them appearing once. The sample taken for sequencing was PBMCs or T cells enriched from blood (not recorded which). These receptors all come from a woman between 50 and 59 years old who had recovered from COVID-19.

The J gene is TRBJ1-5, the V gene TRBV30; D call uncertain. The germline V and J ends were trimmed by 7 bases and 3 bases, with 16 bases remaining between them. The CDR3 consists of 14 residues. The V gene's germline CDR1 is GTSNPN and CDR2 SVGIG (reference sequence). The CDR3 here is CAFAQRLNNQPQHF. CDR3 coding DNA: TGTGCCTTTGCGCAGCGTCTTAACAATCAGCCCCAGCATTTT.

This clone was counted between two and nine times. The chain links TRBV7-9 to TRBJ1-4; D is unresolved. The CDR3 loop spans 14 amino acids. V lost 3 bases and J 2 bases, leaving 7 bases between the germline ends. Germline CDR1 SEHNR, CDR2 FQNEAQ (reference sequence). Written as DNA, the CDR3 is TGTGCCAGCAGCTTGTCAGGCACTAATGAAAAACTGTTTTTT. Protein: CASSLSGTNEKLFF.

The gene calls are TRBV6-6 and TRBJ1-1; D perhaps matches TRBD1 (5 bases). Deletions cut 6 bases from V and 1 base from J, with 12 bases between. This CDR3 has 14 residues. CDR1 is MNHNY and CDR2 is SVGAGI in the germline V gene (reference sequence). The CDR3 DNA sequence: TGTGCCAGCAGGAAACAGGTCTCGAACACTGAAGCTTTCTTT. This translates into CASRKQVSNTEAFF.

The chain combines TRBV6-1 with TRBJ1-1; 9 bases are shared with TRBD1. In germline, CDR1 is MNHNS, CDR2 SASEGT. This CDR3 region has 16 residues. Trimming took 0 bases from V and 2 from J; bases not matched to a gene: 4. Written as DNA, the CDR3 is TGTGCCAGCAGTGAAGCGGGACAGGGTGCCAACACTGAAGCTTTCTTT. Amino acid sequence: CASSEAGQGANTEAFF.

The chain uses TRBV2 and TRBJ1-4, with 7 bases fitting TRBD1. Germline CDR1 SNHLY, CDR2 FYNNEI. The junction had 11 bases not matched to a gene; V was cut back by 8 bases and J by 5 bases. The CDR3 covers 15 residues. The CDR3 region is CASPVLRTGNEKLFF. CDR3 DNA: TGTGCCAGCCCAGTGCTAAGGACAGGCAATGAAAAACTGTTTTTT.

This chain connects TRBV7-3 to TRBJ2-3, with TRBD2 identical over 8 bases. The CDR3 has 17 residues. With 4 bases clipped from V and 1 base from J, the junction kept 10 bases outside the gene matches. Germline V gives CDR1 SGHTA, CDR2 FQGTGA. In nucleotides, the CDR3 is TGTGCCAGCAGCTCCAAACCAGCGGGAGCGGGCACAGATACGCAGTATTTT. Translating gives CASSSKPAGAGTDTQYF. The whole variable domain, filled in from reference TRBV7-3 and TRBJ2-3, reads GAGVSQTPSNKVTEKGKYVELRCDPISGHTALYWYRQSLGQGPEFLIYFQGTGAADDSGLPNDRFFAVRPEGSVSTLKIQRTERGDSAVYLCASSSKPAGAGTDTQYFGPGTRLTVL.

This rearrangement joins TRBV3-1 (or the pseudogene TRBV3-2) to TRBJ2-3, with TRBD2 matching over 10 bases. The CDR3 has 18 amino acids. V gave up 3 bases and J gave up 0 bases; unmatched junction bases: 9. Per germline, CDR1 LGHDT and CDR2 YNNKEL (reference sequence). The CDR3 sequence: CASSQFRTSGQSTDTQYF. DNA of the CDR3: TGTGCCAGCAGCCAGTTTAGGACTAGCGGCCAGAGCACAGATACGCAGTATTTT.

In its sample, this clone was seen once. The chain uses TRBV7-9 and TRBJ2-7; 12 nucleotides align to TRBD2. The CDR3 covers 17 residues. The junction had 6 bases not matched to a gene; V was cut back by 2 bases and J by 1 base. Germline lookup yields CDR1 SEHNR and CDR2 FQNEAQ (reference sequence). CDR3 region: CASSLKLAGGSSYEQYF. The DNA for the CDR3 is TGTGCCAGCAGCTTAAAACTAGCGGGAGGTTCTTCCTACGAGCAGTACTTC.

The rearrangement links TRBV7-9 to TRBJ1-2, with a weak D call TRBD1 (6 bases). V gave up 1 base and J gave up 7 bases, with 16 bases separating them. CDR1 is SEHNR and CDR2 is FQNEAQ in the germline V gene (reference sequence). The CDR3 has 15 residues. The CDR3 DNA sequence: TGTGCCAGCAGCTTAGTTGGCAGGGGCCCGGGTGGCTACACCTTC. Translation gives CASSLVGRGPGGYTF.

This chain uses TRBV2 with TRBJ1-1, with no clear D. This CDR3 has 14 amino acids. V shed 7 bases and J shed 0 bases, with 12 bases lying between them. CDR1 and CDR2 from the germline V gene are SNHLY and FYNNEI. The CDR3 coding sequence is TGTGCCAGCATCGACTCCGGGTTGAACACTGAAGCTTTCTTT. Translating it yields CASIDSGLNTEAFF. The complete variable domain, with remaining parts taken from reference TRBV2 and TRBJ1-1, reads EPEVTQTPSHQVTQMGQEVILRCVPISNHLYFYWYRQILGQKVEFLVSFYNNEISEKSEIFDDQFSVERPDGSNFTLKIRSTKLEDSAMYFCASIDSGLNTEAFFGQGTRLTVV.

The chain joins TRBV4-1 to TRBJ2-7; the match to TRBD2 covers 9 bases. The CDR3 is made up of 16 amino acids. The germline CDR1 and CDR2 sequences are MGHRA and YSYEKL. J was trimmed by 7 bases and V by 0 bases; bases with no gene match: 10. The CDR3 reads CASSQEGLAGKGEQYF. The CDR3 DNA is TGCGCCAGCAGCCAAGAAGGTCTAGCGGGAAAGGGGGAGCAGTACTTC.

The chain combines TRBV28 with TRBJ2-7; a weak D match, TRBD1 (6 bases). The CDR3 runs 12 residues. Germline assignment: CDR1 MDHEN and CDR2 SYDVKM. Trimming pared 5 bases from V and 2 bases from J, leaving 7 bases between. CDR3 DNA: TGTGCCAGCAGTGAGGGGGCCTACGAGCAGTACTTC. This encodes CASSEGAYEQYF.

The rearrangement links TRBV28 to TRBJ2-5; weak D call: TRBD2 (6 bases). Germline assignment: CDR1 MDHEN and CDR2 SYDVKM. Deletions cut 3 bases from V and 0 bases from J, with 11 bases between. The CDR3 extends over 15 amino acids. DNA for the CDR3: TGTGCCAGCAGTTTGGGCGGGGCCCACCAAGAGACCCAGTACTTC. This codes for CASSLGGAHQETQYF.

The chain couples TRBV28 to TRBJ2-5, with a tentative D call TRBD2 (5 bases). This CDR3 region has 11 residues. The V and J ends lost 4 bases and 9 bases respectively, with 9 bases between them. CDR1 is MDHEN and CDR2 is SYDVKM in the germline V gene. The CDR3 DNA sequence: TGTGCCAGCAGTTCTACGGAGGCCCAGTACTTC. Translation gives CASSSTEAQYF.

V is TRBV7-6 and J is TRBJ2-2, with 9 positions matching TRBD1. Losses at the gene ends were 0 bases for V and 2 bases for J; bases not matched to a gene: 4. CDR1 is SGHVS, CDR2 FNYEAQ, per germline. This CDR3 has 17 amino acids. The CDR3, as DNA: TGTGCCAGCAGCTTAGCGTTGGGACAGGGCAACACCGGGGAGCTGTTTTTT. Translation gives CASSLALGQGNTGELFF.

The rearrangement links TRBV3-1 (or the pseudogene TRBV3-2) to TRBJ2-1; D unresolved. In germline, CDR1 is LGHDT, CDR2 YNNKEL (reference sequence). V was clipped by 2 bases and J by 9 bases, with 11 bases between them. This CDR3 comprises 13 residues. The CDR3, as DNA: TGTGCCAGCAGCCAAACGACGGGTGGTGAGCAGTTCTTC. This codes for CASSQTTGGEQFF.

V usage is TRBV2 and J usage is TRBJ2-1; 8 positions match TRBD2. Germline CDR1 and CDR2: SNHLY and FYNNEI. CDR3 length: 15 residues. Trimming at V came to 4 bases and at J to 7 bases, leaving 9 bases not matched to a gene. CDR3 in amino acids: CASSAGAGVFNEQFF. Written as DNA, the CDR3 is TGTGCCAGCAGTGCGGGAGCGGGAGTTTTTAATGAGCAGTTCTTC. Complete variable domain (other parts from reference TRBV2 and TRBJ2-1): EPEVTQTPSHQVTQMGQEVILRCVPISNHLYFYWYRQILGQKVEFLVSFYNNEISEKSEIFDDQFSVERPDGSNFTLKIRSTKLEDSAMYFCASSAGAGVFNEQFFGPGTRLTVL.

In this sample, this clone turned up a few times. This sequence joins TRBV7-2 and TRBJ2-1, with 12 nucleotides matching TRBD2. The CDR3 is 14 amino acids. V lost 4 bases and J lost 11; bases outside the gene matches: 6. CDR1 and CDR2 from the germline V gene are SGHTA and FQGNSA. CDR3 sequence reads: CASSSGLAGGKQFF. CDR3 nucleotide sequence: TGTGCCAGCAGCTCGGGACTAGCGGGCGGGAAGCAGTTCTTC.

This clone turned up a few times. One end of the junction is discordant with germline, which a read error may explain. The genes are TRBV11-3 and TRBJ2-1; 10 bases align to TRBD2. There are 15 residues in the CDR3. Germline CDR1 SGHNT, CDR2 YENEEA. CDR3 in amino acids: CASSSGRASNNEQFF. The CDR3 DNA is TGTGCCAGCAGCAGCGGGAGGGCCTCCAACAATGAGCAGTTCTTC.

This clone was seen once. The V and J genes are TRBV6-5 and TRBJ2-7, with 7 bases fitting TRBD1. V was clipped by 6 bases and J by 6 bases; unmatched bases: 8. Germline V gene sequence: CDR1 MNHEY, CDR2 SVGAGI. The CDR3 length is 13 residues. CDR3 coding DNA: TGTGCCAGCAGGCAACAGACAGGGTTCGAGCAGTACTTC. Translating gives CASRQQTGFEQYF.

V and J are TRBV10-3 and TRBJ2-7; 9 bases are a match to TRBD1. Trimming removed 4 bases from V and 2 bases from J; junction bases left unmatched: 3. CDR1 is ENHRY, CDR2 SYGVKD, per germline. The CDR3 spans 14 residues. The CDR3 nucleotides are TGTGCCATCAGTGCAGGGACAGGGACCTACGAGCAGTACTTC. It is translated as CAISAGTGTYEQYF.

The V call is TRBV5-1, the J call TRBJ2-1; 10 bases fit TRBD1. Germline trimming cut 7 bases from V and 0 bases from J; bases unmatched to any gene: 4. The length of the CDR3 is 15 residues. Germline CDR1 reads SGHRS; CDR2 reads YFSETQ. The CDR3 DNA sequence: TGCGCCAGCGGGACAGGGGAAACCTCCTACAATGAGCAGTTCTTC. It specifies CASGTGETSYNEQFF. Full variable domain (rest looked up from reference TRBV5-1 and TRBJ2-1): KAGVTQTPRYLIKTRGQQVTLSCSPISGHRSVSWYQQTPGQGLQFLFEYFSETQRNKGNFPGRFSGRQFSNSRSEMNVSTLELGDSALYLCASGTGETSYNEQFFGPGTRLTVL.

The chain is built from TRBV6-1 and TRBJ1-6; 7 bases align to TRBD1. Per germline, CDR1 MNHNS and CDR2 SASEGT. The CDR3 sequence is 13 residues long. The ends lost 8 bases at V and 9 bases at J; junction bases unmatched: 7. The CDR3 DNA reads as TGTGCCAGCGTTAACAGGGGAGGTTCACCCCTCCACTTT. This gives the protein CASVNRGGSPLHF.

This clone was seen many times. The chain recombines TRBV2 with TRBJ2-1, with a tentative D call TRBD1 (5 bases). V was shortened by 7 bases and J by 4 bases, with 11 bases between the two germline ends. Per germline, CDR1 SNHLY and CDR2 FYNNEI. The CDR3 totals 13 residues. In DNA form, the CDR3 reads TGTGCCAGCAAGGCGTACAGGTACAATGAGCAGTTCTTC. Translated, it gives CASKAYRYNEQFF.

The gene calls are TRBV18 and TRBJ1-2, with 8 bases aligning to TRBD1. The J segment lost 8 bases and the V segment lost 2 bases, leaving 10 bases of the junction unmatched. The germline CDR1 and CDR2 sequences are KGHSH and LQKENI. CDR3 size: 15 residues. The CDR3 spells CASSPYTGGSDGYTF. For the CDR3, the DNA is TGTGCCAGCTCACCATATACAGGGGGATCTGACGGCTACACCTTC.

This chain links TRBV28 with TRBJ2-7, with 8 bases that match TRBD2. This CDR3 is built from 13 residues. CDR1 MDHEN and CDR2 SYDVKM come from the germline V gene. V was clipped by 5 bases and J by 3 bases; unmatched bases: 3. The CDR3 region has the DNA TGTGCCAGCAGTGAAACTAGCGGCTACGAGCAGTACTTC. Amino acids: CASSETSGYEQYF.

The chain links TRBV18 to TRBJ2-7; D is possibly TRBD2 (5 bases). This CDR3 has 14 amino acids. In germline, CDR1 is KGHSH, CDR2 LQKENI. The V end was cut by 0 bases, the J end by 3 bases, with 9 bases between. In DNA, the CDR3 is TGTGCCAGCTCACCACCGAGGGCTCACTACGAGCAGTACTTC. As protein: CASSPPRAHYEQYF.